Sequencing of this TCR beta chain was carried out in a study of neurological immune-mediated disorders. The cDNA was synthesized by means of template-switch 5'RACE, which was carried out with 10-nucleotide random UMIs. TCRdb re-derived calls from the 5' RACE reads in MiXCR, one entry per CDR3 protein. The table lists 33,000 or so distinct CDR3 sequences, nearly 7.5% of them singletons, with about 4.6% in the top ten. Regarding this clonotype: Its target is unknown. A single base separates this from a much larger clone, so it may be a read error.

Study-level results: TCR clonal expansion peaked in HTLV-1-associated myelopathy patients and was lowest in multiple sclerosis patients.

The V end was cut by 2 bases, the J end by 2 bases, with 8 bases between. The CDR3 has 14 residues. Germline V CDR1 and CDR2: SGHTA, FQGTGA. Healthy controls comprised blood bank volunteers in Maryland, USA. The source material was PBMCs. The receptor's source is a woman aged 40 to 50 in good health. V usage is TRBV7-3 and J usage is TRBJ2-3; D possibly corresponds to TRBD2 (5 bases). The DNA for the CDR3 is TGTGCCAGCAGCTTACGGGGTAACACAGATACGCAGTATTTT. This encodes CASSLRGNTDTQYF.